This TCR beta chain is from a study of human T cells and chemical hapten exposure. Study overall: Variability of per-sample TCR yields stemmed mainly from small differences in pooled library volume.

During construction of the library, unique molecular identifiers were attached to individual cDNA molecules for quantitative, reproducible TCR counting. Source study methods: With a range of roughly 23,224 to 690,600, the median per sample was roughly 97,000 TCRs. MiXCR, applied by TCRdb to the 5' RACE reads, yields one record per CDR3 protein. The V and J calls and clone size come from TCRdb's table, not from the authors' own analysis. This repertoire shows tens of thousands of distinct CDR3 sequences, less than 9.5% found once; its top ten account for approximately 2.1%. The study extracted total RNA from unfractionated whole blood. V lost 2 bases, J lost 0 bases, and 9 bases lay in between. CDR3 length equals 14 residues. Germline-derived CDR1 and CDR2 are DFQATT and SNEGSKA (reference sequence). This clonotype was seen many times.

The gene calls are TRBV20-1 and TRBJ2-3; D gene unclear. This sequence originates from a male donor in good health. The CDR3 spells CSARIRTSTDTQYF. The CDR3 DNA follows: TGCAGTGCTAGAATACGCACTAGCACAGATACGCAGTATTTT.